These 26 T cell receptor beta chains share one sample of origin, sequenced in a study of blood T cell repertoires in COVID-19. Sequencing was performed with immunoSEQ multiplex PCR; in TCRdb, only in-frame clones are kept and a portion is missing. The table lists approximately 240,000 clones, roughly 80% of them singletons. Sample: peripheral blood. Receptors originate from an older woman who had recovered from COVID-19.

V usage is TRBV5-1 and J usage is TRBJ2-5; 8 positions match TRBD2. The CDR3 length is 16 residues. Germline V gene data show CDR1 as SGHRS and CDR2 as YFSETQ. Trimming cost V 4 bases and J 0 bases; bases outside gene matches: 8. CDR3: CASSGGTGGYQETQYF. The DNA for the CDR3 is TGCGCCAGCAGCGGCGGGACGGGGGGGTACCAAGAGACCCAGTACTTC.

The genes are TRBV7-6 and TRBJ2-7; 9 bases agree with TRBD1. There are 16 residues in the CDR3. The V gene's germline CDR1 is SGHVS and CDR2 FNYEAQ. The trim removed 5 bases at V and 2 bases at J, leaving 10 bases unmatched. CDR3 in amino acids: CASSRDPGQGAYEQYF. In nucleotides, the CDR3 is TGTGCCAGCAGCCGGGACCCGGGACAGGGCGCCTACGAGCAGTACTTC. Drawing the rest from reference TRBV7-6 and TRBJ2-7, the complete variable domain is GAGVSQSPRYKVTKRGQDVALRCDPISGHVSLYWYRQALGQGPEFLTYFNYEAQQDKSGLPNDRFSAERPEGSISTLTIQRTEQRDSAMYRCASSRDPGQGAYEQYFGPGTRLTVT.

The chain uses TRBV29-1 and TRBJ2-2, with TRBD1 matching 7 bases. V shed 5 bases, J shed 1 base, and the junction held 4 bases outside the gene matches. Germline V gene sequence: CDR1 SQVTM, CDR2 ANQGSEA. This CDR3 has 14 amino acids. The CDR3 bases are TGCAGCGTTAACCGGGACAGGAACACCGGGGAGCTGTTTTTT. It is translated as CSVNRDRNTGELFF.

The chain has TRBV19 and TRBJ2-2; possible D gene TRBD2, 6 bases. In germline, CDR1 is LNHDA, CDR2 SQIVND (reference sequence). Trimming cost V 7 bases and J 6 bases, with 18 bases left between them. The CDR3 runs to 15 residues. Here the CDR3 DNA reads TGTGCCAGTAACGCCGGGGGAGTTTTCGCCGGGGAGCTGTTTTTT. Translating gives CASNAGGVFAGELFF.

This chain joins TRBV18 and TRBJ2-2, with 8 positions matching TRBD2. The J segment lost 2 bases and the V segment lost 5 bases, leaving 10 bases of the junction unmatched. The CDR3 is 17 amino acids. Germline-derived CDR1 and CDR2 are KGHSH and LQKENI. CDR3: CASSASGGRLNTGELFF. The CDR3, as DNA: TGTGCCAGCTCAGCAAGCGGGGGCCGCTTAAACACCGGGGAGCTGTTTTTT.

As regards this clone: The germline gene is not matched at one end of the junction; a read error may be the cause. The chain employs TRBV12-5 and TRBJ2-1, with TRBD2 identical over 12 bases. The CDR3 is 18 residues long. Germline V gives CDR1 LGHNT, CDR2 FRNRAP. The CDR3 loop is CASDLVPPRTSGVNEQFF. DNA of the CDR3: TGTGCTAGTGATTTGGTACCCCCTAGGACTAGCGGGGTCAATGAGCAGTTCTTC.

The chain is built from TRBV6-1 and TRBJ1-3, with D hard to call. The CDR3 sequence is 16 residues long. The germline V and J ends were trimmed by 2 bases and 5 bases, with 16 bases remaining between them. Germline assignment: CDR1 MNHNS and CDR2 SASEGT. In DNA, the CDR3 is TGTGCCAGCAGTGAATTTATGGGCCCCCCAAGAAACACCATATATTTT. Translating it yields CASSEFMGPPRNTIYF.

The chain has TRBV10-3 and TRBJ2-7; a weak D match, TRBD1 (7 bases). The CDR3 sequence is 14 residues long. Trimming left V 0 bases short and J 2 bases short, with 8 bases between. CDR1 is ENHRY, CDR2 SYGVKD, per germline. The CDR3 bases are TGTGCCATCAGTGAGTCCAGGGGGGCCTACGAGCAGTACTTC. Its translation is CAISESRGAYEQYF.

The rearrangement links TRBV5-1 to TRBJ2-4; TRBD1 might be the D (6 bases). Germline V gene sequence: CDR1 SGHRS, CDR2 YFSETQ. CDR3 length: 15 amino acids. Trimming took 2 bases from V and 0 from J, leaving 9 bases between them. The CDR3 DNA reads as TGCGCCAGCAGCTTCAGGGGATTAGCCAAAAACATTCAGTACTTC. Amino acids: CASSFRGLAKNIQYF.

This clone was observed once. The V call is TRBV19, the J call TRBJ1-6; tentative D call: TRBD1 (5 bases). CDR3 length: 15 amino acids. The germline V gene encodes CDR1 LNHDA and CDR2 SQIVND (reference sequence). V was pared by 3 bases and J by 9 bases, with 15 bases between. The CDR3 nucleotides are TGTGCCAGTAGTATTCGCAGGGAAATAGGTTCACCCCTCCACTTT. The encoded protein is CASSIRREIGSPLHF.

This CDR3 reads CASRRGTGDHLGVYEQYF. DNA of the CDR3: TGCGCCAGCCGAAGGGGGACAGGGGATCATTTAGGGGTCTACGAGCAGTACTTC. The chain is built from TRBV5-1 and TRBJ2-7; TRBD1 matches 10 bases. The CDR3 consists of 18 residues. J gave up 3 bases and V 7 bases, and 19 bases lay outside the gene matches. The germline gives CDR1 SGHRS, CDR2 YFSETQ.

This chain links TRBV30 with TRBJ2-5, with 9 positions matching TRBD1. This CDR3 has 15 residues. The germline V gene encodes CDR1 GTSNPN and CDR2 SVGIG (reference sequence). Trimming took 4 bases from V and 2 from J; bases not matched to a gene: 8. The CDR3 region is CAWTAGQGRQETQYF. The CDR3 nucleotides are TGTGCCTGGACCGCGGGACAGGGAAGGCAAGAGACCCAGTACTTC.

The CDR3 coding sequence is TGTGCCAGCCACTGGGGAGAAGGCCGGGTGGGTCAGCCCCAGCATTTT. Protein sequence: CASHWGEGRVGQPQHF. The chain carries TRBV2 and TRBJ1-5; D call uncertain. The CDR3 length is 16 residues. Trimming shortened V by 8 bases and J by 6 bases, and 23 bases separated the two germline ends. Germline V gives CDR1 SNHLY, CDR2 FYNNEI.

The chain uses TRBV3-1 (or the pseudogene TRBV3-2) and TRBJ1-5, with D hard to call. Trimming left V 4 bases short and J 4 bases short, with 5 bases between. The germline V gene encodes CDR1 LGHDT and CDR2 YNNKEL (reference sequence). The CDR3 length is 12 residues. The CDR3 bases are TGTGCCAGCAGCCGGGAGAATCAGCCCCAGCATTTT. It translates to CASSRENQPQHF.

The J gene is TRBJ2-1, the V gene TRBV11-3; 12 nucleotides line up with TRBD1. Germline CDR1 is SGHNT and CDR2 is YENEEA. The CDR3 length is 15 residues. The junction had 1 base not matched to a gene; V was cut back by 0 bases and J by 7 bases. CDR3 DNA: TGTGCCAGCAGCTTAGAGGGACAGGGGGCAAATGAGCAGTTCTTC. Translated, it gives CASSLEGQGANEQFF.

The rearrangement uses TRBV21-1 and TRBJ2-5; the table calls TRBD2, which could not be checked here. TRBV21-1 is an annotated pseudogene. The CDR3 extends over 15 amino acids. This chain's CDR3 is CASSKVIGVQETQYF. In DNA form, the CDR3 reads TGTGCCAGCAGCAAAGTGATCGGGGTCCAAGAGACCCAGTACTTC.

The V gene is TRBV21-1, the J gene TRBJ2-1; the tabulated D call, TRBD2, remains unverified against the DNA. TRBV21-1 is labeled a pseudogene. The CDR3 runs 17 residues. DNA of the CDR3: TGTGCCAGCAGCAAAGTTGAGCGGGGGGTCTCCTACAATGAGCAGTTCTTC. Its protein product is CASSKVERGVSYNEQFF.

The CDR3 is CASSRGQGRRETQYF. CDR3 DNA: TGTGCCAGCAGCCGGGGACAGGGTAGGCGCGAGACCCAGTACTTC. The chain combines TRBV7-9 with TRBJ2-5, with 9 bases aligning to TRBD1. CDR1 is SEHNR and CDR2 is FQNEAQ in the germline V gene (reference sequence). V shed 5 bases, J shed 5 bases, and the junction held 9 bases outside the gene matches. The CDR3 loop spans 15 amino acids.

About this clone: A much larger clone is a single base away; this may be a read error. The chain is built from TRBV27 and TRBJ1-1, with TRBD1 as a possible D gene (6 bases). Germline assignment: CDR1 MNHEY and CDR2 SMNVEV (reference sequence). Trimming removed 6 bases at V and 1 base at J, with 9 bases between. The CDR3 contains 13 residues. CDR3: CASRLQGNTEAFF. CDR3 DNA: TGTGCCAGCAGATTACAGGGGAACACTGAAGCTTTCTTT.

The rearrangement joins TRBV23-1 to TRBJ2-5; 7 nucleotides line up with TRBD1. TRBV23-1 is an ORF; its function is uncertain. J gave up 1 base and V 8 bases, and 10 bases lay outside the gene matches. The CDR3 runs 15 residues. CDR3 residues: CASPGTARIQETQYF. The CDR3 coding sequence is TGCGCCAGCCCCGGGACAGCCAGAATCCAAGAGACCCAGTACTTC.

The chain combines TRBV18 with TRBJ1-1, with TRBD1 matching over 8 bases. With V trimmed by 0 bases and J by 11 bases, 8 bases remained unmatched. The germline gives CDR1 KGHSH, CDR2 LQKENI. This CDR3 comprises 14 residues. CDR3 loop: CASSPPDRDGRAFF. CDR3 sequence (DNA): TGTGCCAGCTCACCACCGGACAGGGACGGGCGGGCTTTCTTT.

As to this clone: Other DNA variants within this sample encode the same CDR3. The V call is TRBV7-2, the J call TRBJ2-7; D is possibly TRBD2 (6 bases). Trimming took 5 bases from V and 4 from J, leaving 15 bases between them. Germline-derived CDR1 and CDR2 are SGHTA and FQGNSA. The CDR3 covers 14 residues. DNA for the CDR3: TGTGCCAGCAGCATAAGCACGGGGGAGTACGAGCAGTACTTC. Translating it yields CASSISTGEYEQYF.

V usage is TRBV18 and J usage is TRBJ2-1, with 7 bases aligning to TRBD1. Germline V gene sequence: CDR1 KGHSH, CDR2 LQKENI. The CDR3 consists of 14 residues. V lost 3 bases to trimming and J lost 4 bases; unmatched junction nucleotides: 3. For the CDR3, the DNA is TGTGCCAGCTCACCGACAGGGACGTACAATGAGCAGTTCTTC. This sequence encodes CASSPTGTYNEQFF. The full variable domain, with the rest looked up from reference TRBV18 and TRBJ2-1, is NAGVMQNPRHLVRRRGQEARLRCSPMKGHSHVYWYRQLPEEGLKFMVYLQKENIIDESGMPKERFSAEFPKEGPSILRIQQVVRGDSAAYFCASSPTGTYNEQFFGPGTRLTVL.

This rearrangement joins TRBV7-8 to TRBJ2-5; 13 nucleotides agree with TRBD2. V was clipped by 5 bases and J by 1 base; unmatched bases: 4. The CDR3 has 16 amino acids. Germline V gene sequence: CDR1 SGHVS, CDR2 FQNEAQ. The CDR3 DNA follows: TGTGCCAGCAGCCCCCGGACTAGCGGGGGCCAAGAGACCCAGTACTTC. Encoded protein: CASSPRTSGGQETQYF. Combining the CDR3 with reference TRBV7-8 and TRBJ2-5 gives the whole variable domain GAGVSQSPRYKVAKRGQDVALRCDPISGHVSLFWYQQALGQGPEFLTYFQNEAQLDKSGLPSDRFFAERPEGSVSTLKIQRTQQEDSAVYLCASSPRTSGGQETQYFGPGTRLLVL.

The genes are TRBV18 and TRBJ1-5; 10 nucleotides align to TRBD1. The V and J ends lost 5 bases and 5 bases, in that order; junction bases with no gene match: 6. Germline V gene lookup returns CDR1 KGHSH and CDR2 LQKENI. This CDR3 region has 15 residues. The CDR3 reads CASSAGQGRDQPQHF. The CDR3 DNA is TGTGCCAGCTCAGCGGGACAGGGGAGGGATCAGCCCCAGCATTTT.

This CDR3 reads CASSLRDRGTGNTIYF. DNA for the CDR3: TGTGCCAGCAGCCTTCGGGACAGGGGTACTGGAAACACCATATATTTT. The chain uses TRBV9 and TRBJ1-3, with 10 bases fitting TRBD1. Germline V lookup: CDR1 SGDLS, CDR2 YYNGEE. CDR3 length: 16 amino acids. V was pared by 4 bases and J by 2 bases, with 6 bases of the junction left unmatched.